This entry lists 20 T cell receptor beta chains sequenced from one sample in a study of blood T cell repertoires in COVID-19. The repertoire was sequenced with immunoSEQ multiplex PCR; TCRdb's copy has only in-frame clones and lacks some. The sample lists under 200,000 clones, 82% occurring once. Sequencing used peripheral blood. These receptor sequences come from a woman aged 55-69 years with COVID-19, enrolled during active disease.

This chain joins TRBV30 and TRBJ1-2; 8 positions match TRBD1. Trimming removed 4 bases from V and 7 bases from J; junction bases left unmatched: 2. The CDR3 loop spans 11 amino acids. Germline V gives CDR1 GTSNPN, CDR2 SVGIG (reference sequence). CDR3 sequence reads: CAWTGGRGYTF. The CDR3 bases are TGTGCCTGGACAGGGGGCCGTGGCTACACCTTC.

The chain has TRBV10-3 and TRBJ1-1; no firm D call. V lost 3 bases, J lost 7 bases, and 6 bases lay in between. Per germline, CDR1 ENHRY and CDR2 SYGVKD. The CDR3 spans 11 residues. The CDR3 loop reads CAISDLVEAFF. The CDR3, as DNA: TGTGCCATCAGTGACCTCGTTGAAGCTTTCTTT.

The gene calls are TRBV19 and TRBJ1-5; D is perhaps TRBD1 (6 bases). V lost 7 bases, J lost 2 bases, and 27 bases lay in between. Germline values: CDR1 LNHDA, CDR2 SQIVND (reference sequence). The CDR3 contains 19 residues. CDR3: CASTVVAGTSKRGNQPQHF. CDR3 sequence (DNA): TGTGCCAGTACCGTCGTGGCAGGGACATCGAAAAGGGGCAATCAGCCCCAGCATTTT. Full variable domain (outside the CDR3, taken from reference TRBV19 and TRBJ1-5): DGGITQSPKYLFRKEGQNVTLSCEQNLNHDAMYWYRQDPGQGLRLIYYSQIVNDFQKGDIAEGYSVSREKKESFPLTVTSAQKNPTAFYLCASTVVAGTSKRGNQPQHFGDGTRLSIL.

CDR3 nucleotides: TGTGCCAGCAGCGACAGGGATGGCTACACCTTC. Encoded protein: CASSDRDGYTF. The chain has TRBV6-2 or TRBV6-3 and TRBJ1-2, with 7 bases matching TRBD1. The CDR3 totals 11 residues. The V gene end was trimmed by 6 bases and the J gene end by 6 bases; junction bases not matched to a gene: 1. Germline V lookup: CDR1 MNHEY, CDR2 SVGEGT.

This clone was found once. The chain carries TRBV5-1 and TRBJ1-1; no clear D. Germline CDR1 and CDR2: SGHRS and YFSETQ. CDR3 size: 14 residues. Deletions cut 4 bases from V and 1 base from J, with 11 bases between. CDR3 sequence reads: CASSLAVPNTEAFF. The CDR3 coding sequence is TGCGCCAGCAGCCTCGCGGTTCCGAACACTGAAGCTTTCTTT.

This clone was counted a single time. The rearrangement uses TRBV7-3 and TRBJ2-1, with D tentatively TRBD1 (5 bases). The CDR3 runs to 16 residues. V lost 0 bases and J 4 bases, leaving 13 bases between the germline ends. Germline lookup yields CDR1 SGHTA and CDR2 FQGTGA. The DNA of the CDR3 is TGTGCCAGCAGCTTAACGGGCCAGAAGGGGTACAATGAGCAGTTCTTC. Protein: CASSLTGQKGYNEQFF.

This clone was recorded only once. The CDR3 region has the DNA TGTGCCAGCAGCCCCACGGGAGGCGGAGAGACCCAGTACTTC. This gives the protein CASSPTGGGETQYF. The rearrangement uses TRBV13 and TRBJ2-5, with 7 bases aligning to TRBD2. V lost 5 bases to trimming and J lost 4 bases; unmatched junction nucleotides: 7. The CDR3 sequence is 14 residues long. Germline CDR1 PRHDT, CDR2 FYEKMQ (reference sequence).

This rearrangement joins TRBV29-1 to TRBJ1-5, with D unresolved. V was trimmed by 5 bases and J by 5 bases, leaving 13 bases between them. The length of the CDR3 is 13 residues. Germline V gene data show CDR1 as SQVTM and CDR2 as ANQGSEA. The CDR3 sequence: CSVQQARDQPQHF. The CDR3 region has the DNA TGCAGCGTTCAGCAGGCAAGAGATCAGCCCCAGCATTTT.

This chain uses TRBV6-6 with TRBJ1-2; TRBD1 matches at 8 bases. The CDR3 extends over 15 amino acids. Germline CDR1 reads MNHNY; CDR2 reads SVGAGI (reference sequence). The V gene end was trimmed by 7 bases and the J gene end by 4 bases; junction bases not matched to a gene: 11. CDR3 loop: CASTYGTGQAYGYTF. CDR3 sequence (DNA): TGTGCCAGCACCTACGGGACAGGACAGGCCTATGGCTACACCTTC.

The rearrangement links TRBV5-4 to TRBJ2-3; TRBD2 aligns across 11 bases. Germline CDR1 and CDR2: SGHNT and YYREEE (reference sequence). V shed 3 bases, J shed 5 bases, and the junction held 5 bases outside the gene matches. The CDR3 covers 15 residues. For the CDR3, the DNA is TGTGCCAGCAGCTACAAACTAGCGGGAGTAGATACGCAGTATTTT. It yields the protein CASSYKLAGVDTQYF.

The CDR3 DNA is TGCCCACCCCCGCGGCCCTCTGGGGCCAACGTCCTGACTTTC. Translating it yields CPPPRPSGANVLTF. The V gene is TRBV23-1, the J gene TRBJ2-6; D is uncertain. TRBV23-1 is marked as an open reading frame, function uncertain. The CDR3 consists of 14 residues.

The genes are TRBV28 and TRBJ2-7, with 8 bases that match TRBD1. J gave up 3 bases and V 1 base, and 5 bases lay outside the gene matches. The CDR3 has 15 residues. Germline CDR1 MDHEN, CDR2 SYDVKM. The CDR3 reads CASSLSTGASYEQYF. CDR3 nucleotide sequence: TGTGCCAGCAGTTTATCGACAGGGGCTAGCTACGAGCAGTACTTC.

The CDR3 DNA reads as TGTGCCAGTTCAGGGGGCCACAACACCGGGGAGCTGTTTTTT. Translated: CASSGGHNTGELFF. The gene calls are TRBV19 and TRBJ2-2; 8 positions match TRBD1. V was pared by 8 bases and J by 2 bases, with 4 bases of the junction left unmatched. The CDR3 totals 14 residues. CDR1 and CDR2 from the germline V gene are LNHDA and SQIVND (reference sequence). The full variable domain, in which reference TRBV19 and TRBJ2-2 provide the parts outside the CDR3, is DGGITQSPKYLFRKEGQNVTLSCEQNLNHDAMYWYRQDPGQGLRLIYYSQIVNDFQKGDIAEGYSVSREKKESFPLTVTSAQKNPTAFYLCASSGGHNTGELFFGEGSRLTVL.

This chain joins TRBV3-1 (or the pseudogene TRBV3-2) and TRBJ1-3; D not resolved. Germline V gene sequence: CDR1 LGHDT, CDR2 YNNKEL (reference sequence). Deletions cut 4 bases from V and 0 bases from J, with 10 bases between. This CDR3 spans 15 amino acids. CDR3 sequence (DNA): TGTGCCAGCAGCCGGAGTCCGAGCTCTGGAAACACCATATATTTT. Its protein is CASSRSPSSGNTIYF.

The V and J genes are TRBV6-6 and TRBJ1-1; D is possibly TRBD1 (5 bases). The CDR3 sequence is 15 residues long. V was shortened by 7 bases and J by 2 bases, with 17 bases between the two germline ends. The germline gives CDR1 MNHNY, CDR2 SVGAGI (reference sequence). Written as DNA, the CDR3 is TGTGCCAGCATGGGCAGGGAACAATCCAACACTGAAGCTTTCTTT. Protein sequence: CASMGREQSNTEAFF.

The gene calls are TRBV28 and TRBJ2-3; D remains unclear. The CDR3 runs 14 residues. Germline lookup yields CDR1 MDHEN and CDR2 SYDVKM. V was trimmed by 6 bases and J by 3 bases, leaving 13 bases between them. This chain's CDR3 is CASRPRIGTDTQYF. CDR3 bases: TGTGCCAGCAGGCCGAGAATCGGGACAGATACGCAGTATTTT.

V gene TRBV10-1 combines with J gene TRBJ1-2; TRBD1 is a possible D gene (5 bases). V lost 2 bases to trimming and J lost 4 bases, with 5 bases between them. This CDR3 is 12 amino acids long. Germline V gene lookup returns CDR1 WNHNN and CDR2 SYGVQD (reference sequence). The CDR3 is CASSEDSYGYTF. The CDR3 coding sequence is TGCGCCAGCAGTGAGGACAGCTATGGCTACACCTTC.

Here the CDR3 reads CATRPLAKETQYF. The CDR3 DNA is TGTGCCACCCGGCCCCTAGCGAAAGAGACCCAGTACTTC. This rearrangement joins TRBV12-3 or TRBV12-4 to TRBJ2-5, with D possibly TRBD2 on 6 matching bases. V was pared by 10 bases and J by 3 bases, with 15 bases between. The CDR3 has 13 residues.

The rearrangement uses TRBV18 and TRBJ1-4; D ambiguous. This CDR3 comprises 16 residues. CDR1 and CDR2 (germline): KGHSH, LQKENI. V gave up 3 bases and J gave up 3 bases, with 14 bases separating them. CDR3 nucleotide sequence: TGTGCCAGCTCACCTGGTACCCTTCTACCTAATGAAAAACTGTTTTTT. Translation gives CASSPGTLLPNEKLFF.

For the CDR3, the DNA is TGTGCCAGCAGTCAAACAGGCTTCATCCCCAACTATGGCTACACCTTC. This translates into CASSQTGFIPNYGYTF. V usage is TRBV28 and J usage is TRBJ1-2, with D perhaps TRBD1 (5 bases). The CDR3 has 16 residues. Trimming cost V 5 bases and J 2 bases, with 18 bases left between them. CDR1 is MDHEN, CDR2 SYDVKM, per germline.